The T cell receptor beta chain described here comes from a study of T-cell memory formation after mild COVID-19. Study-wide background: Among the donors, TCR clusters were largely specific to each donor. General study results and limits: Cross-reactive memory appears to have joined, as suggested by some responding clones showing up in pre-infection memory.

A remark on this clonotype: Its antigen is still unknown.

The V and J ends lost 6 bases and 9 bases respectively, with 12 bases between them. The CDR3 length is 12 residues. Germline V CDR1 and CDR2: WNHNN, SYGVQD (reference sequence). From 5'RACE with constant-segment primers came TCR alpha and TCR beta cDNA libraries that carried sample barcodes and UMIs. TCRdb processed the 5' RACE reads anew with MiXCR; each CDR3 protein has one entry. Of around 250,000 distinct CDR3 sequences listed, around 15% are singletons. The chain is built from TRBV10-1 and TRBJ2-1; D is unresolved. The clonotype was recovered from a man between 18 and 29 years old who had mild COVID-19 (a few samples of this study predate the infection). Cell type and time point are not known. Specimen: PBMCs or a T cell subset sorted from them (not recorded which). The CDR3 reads CASSPRSGEQFF. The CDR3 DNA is TGCGCCAGCAGCCCCCGGTCGGGTGAGCAGTTCTTC.